This TCR beta chain was recovered during a study of CD8 T cells in ankylosing spondylitis. About this clonotype: What it binds is not known.

There are 19 residues in the CDR3. The ends were cut back, 3 bases at V and 1 base at J, with 25 bases in the middle. Per the germline V gene, CDR1 is DFQATT and CDR2 is SNEGSKA (reference sequence). In TCRdb, the 5' RACE reads were re-called with MiXCR into one record per CDR3 protein. The table records under 250,000 distinct CDR3 sequences, around 8% of them present only once. The study's findings and limits: Prior literature has documented some motif variants in synovial fluid and blood from reactive arthritis.

This TCR came from a female donor with ankylosing spondylitis or in good health (not recorded which). This chain uses TRBV20-1 with TRBJ2-1; D uncertain. The source material was blood, either unsorted or a sorted T cell fraction (not recorded which). CDR3 nucleotide sequence: TGCAGTGCTAGTACCGGAAAACTCGGGTCCAAGGGTTCCTACAATGAGCAGTTCTTC. Protein product: CSASTGKLGSKGSYNEQFF.